This TCR beta chain was identified in a study of shared clonotypes between healthy human individuals. Study results and limitations: Larger estimated richness was generally recorded for naive subsets relative to memory subsets.

Generated by immunoSEQ multiplex PCR, the TCRdb table keeps only in-frame clones and is missing some. The table lists a few million clones, about 92% of them singletons. V lost 3 bases to trimming and J lost 2 bases; unmatched junction nucleotides: 12. The CDR3 extends over 17 amino acids. The germline gives CDR1 SGDLS, CDR2 YYNGEE. Concerning this clone itself: What it binds is unknown.

The rearrangement uses TRBV9 and TRBJ2-7, with TRBD2 matching 9 bases. This sequence originates from a man between 18 and 35 years old in good health. Sequenced material: naive CD4+ T cells sorted from blood. Subset: CD45RA+ positively selected. The CDR3 loop reads CASSGRQTSGDPYEQYF. For the CDR3, the DNA is TGTGCCAGCAGCGGGAGACAGACTAGCGGAGATCCCTACGAGCAGTACTTC.